The 32 T cell receptor beta chains below come from one sample, sequenced in a study of cytotoxic CD8 clonotypes in ibrutinib-treated CLL (dated by TCRdb to about 2021). Read against the paper, the sample's time point label means: approximately 2 years on ibrutinib. The library was built by means of the immunoSEQ multiplex PCR assay. This is the immuneACCESS table as TCRdb keeps it, with only in-frame sequences that have V and J called. A part of the clones is gone; compared with another copy, unresolved V genes explain less than half, and the rest is unexplained. This sample holds some 130,000 clones; about 70% were observed only once. The top ten constitute roughly 4.7% of the sample. The material was PBMCs, obtained after 24 months of ibrutinib treatment. The receptors were gathered from a human donor with chronic lymphocytic leukemia.

As DNA, the CDR3 is TGTGCCTGGAGTGTACGTTTTCGGGGCGGGGGAGCTTTCTTT. Translated, it gives CAWSVRFRGGGAFF. J is TRBJ1-1 and V is TRBV30, with D maybe TRBD1 (5 bases). Germline values: CDR1 GTSNPN, CDR2 SVGIG (reference sequence). The CDR3 covers 14 residues. V lost 0 bases and J lost 10, with 18 bases in between.

The chain uses TRBV28 and TRBJ1-2, with D maybe TRBD1 (5 bases). The germline CDR1 and CDR2 sequences are MDHEN and SYDVKM. CDR3 size: 15 residues. The V gene lost 7 bases and the J gene lost 7 bases, with 22 bases spanning the gap. CDR3 in DNA: TGTGCCAGCAACCGAGGATCCGTCGGGGGAGCTGGCTACACCTTC. Amino acids: CASNRGSVGGAGYTF.

In this sample, this clone turned up a few times. The chain is built from TRBV5-1 and TRBJ2-7, with 9 positions matching TRBD1. V lost 4 bases, J lost 7 bases, and 9 bases stayed unmatched. Germline CDR1 SGHRS, CDR2 YFSETQ. The CDR3 sequence is 14 residues long. CDR3 coding DNA: TGCGCCAGCAGCCTACAGGGGGCGGTGAGAGAGCAGTACTTC. It yields the protein CASSLQGAVREQYF.

This clone showed up just once. The genes are TRBV5-1 and TRBJ2-7, with D uncertain. CDR3 length equals 14 residues. Germline CDR1 and CDR2: SGHRS and YFSETQ. With 0 bases removed from V and 4 bases from J, the gap between germline ends came to 11 bases. This CDR3 is CASSLGPSAYEQYF. In DNA, the CDR3 is TGCGCCAGCAGCTTGGGACCCTCCGCATACGAGCAGTACTTC.

This clone is a singleton in its sample. The rearrangement links TRBV14 to TRBJ2-5; no definite D call. Germline CDR1 reads SGHDN; CDR2 reads FVKESK. This CDR3 has 15 residues. Between the trimmed V and J ends, which lost 4 bases and 4 bases, there was a span of 16 bases. The CDR3 coding sequence is TGTGCCAGCAGCCTACGGACCGGTGGGTTAGAGACCCAGTACTTC. Residues: CASSLRTGGLETQYF.

This chain joins TRBV20-1 and TRBJ2-5; no firm D call. This CDR3 spans 11 amino acids. Trimming shortened V by 0 bases and J by 5 bases, and 4 bases separated the two germline ends. Per germline, CDR1 DFQATT and CDR2 SNEGSKA (reference sequence). As DNA, the CDR3 is TGCAGTGCTAGAGATCTGGAGACCCAGTACTTC. It translates to CSARDLETQYF.

This clone occurred many times. The chain couples TRBV6-1 to TRBJ1-6, with D possibly being TRBD1 (6 bases). The CDR3 is 15 amino acids. With 1 base removed from V and 8 bases from J, the gap between germline ends came to 12 bases. The germline gives CDR1 MNHNS, CDR2 SASEGT. CDR3 loop: CASSEGGAGDSPLHF. In DNA form, the CDR3 reads TGTGCCAGCAGTGAAGGGGGGGCAGGGGATTCACCCCTCCACTTT.

This chain links TRBV7-2 with TRBJ2-1; D perhaps matches TRBD2 (7 bases). Trimming stripped 3 bases from V and 8 bases from J, with 17 bases between. Germline CDR1 and CDR2: SGHTA and FQGNSA. The CDR3 loop spans 15 amino acids. CDR3 sequence: CASSLGLRGVDEQFF. CDR3 nucleotide sequence: TGTGCCAGCAGCTTGGGACTAAGGGGGGTGGATGAGCAGTTCTTC.

This chain joins TRBV18 and TRBJ1-2; D not certain. V lost 0 bases, J lost 3 bases, and 5 bases lay in between. This CDR3 has 13 residues. Germline V gene data show CDR1 as KGHSH and CDR2 as LQKENI. CDR3 in DNA: TGTGCCAGCTCACCACCTGGGGACTATGGCTACACCTTC. Translation gives CASSPPGDYGYTF.

The chain recombines TRBV6-5 with TRBJ2-3; D is possibly TRBD1 or TRBD2 (6 bases each). Germline lookup yields CDR1 MNHEY and CDR2 SVGAGI. The CDR3 length is 15 residues. Trimming left V 0 bases short and J 8 bases short, with 15 bases between. CDR3 amino acids: CASSYSRGEPGTQYF. CDR3 in DNA: TGTGCCAGCAGTTACTCGAGGGGGGAGCCTGGTACGCAGTATTTT.

This sequence joins TRBV27 and TRBJ1-4; 7 bases match TRBD1. This CDR3 contains 15 residues. Trimming at V came to 5 bases and at J to 9 bases, leaving 12 bases not matched to a gene. Germline values: CDR1 MNHEY, CDR2 SMNVEV (reference sequence). The CDR3 here is CASSPSTGRVQKLFF. In nucleotides, the CDR3 is TGTGCCAGCAGTCCCTCGACAGGGAGGGTGCAAAAACTGTTTTTT.

This CDR3 is CASTGDNEQFF. The CDR3 DNA reads TGTGCCAGCACGGGCGACAATGAGCAGTTCTTC. This chain joins TRBV9 and TRBJ2-1; D call uncertain. Trimming cost V 6 bases and J 5 bases, with 6 bases left between them. The CDR3 has 11 residues. From germline, CDR1 is SGDLS and CDR2 YYNGEE.

The chain recombines TRBV6-5 with TRBJ2-1; D ambiguous. This CDR3 comprises 11 residues. Deletions cut 8 bases from V and 6 bases from J, with 8 bases between. Germline CDR1 is MNHEY and CDR2 is SVGAGI. The CDR3 DNA reads TGTGCCAGCGGTCGGGCCAATGAGCAGTTCTTC. Translation gives CASGRANEQFF.

The chain is built from TRBV2 and TRBJ2-2; D possibly corresponds to TRBD2 (7 bases). V was trimmed by 8 bases and J by 4 bases, leaving 20 bases between them. Germline CDR1 and CDR2: SNHLY and FYNNEI. The CDR3 is 16 residues long. The CDR3 nucleotides are TGTGCCAGCCAGCCCCTCCAAGGGGGGGGCACCGGGGAGCTGTTTTTT. It encodes CASQPLQGGGTGELFF.

The V gene is TRBV30, the J gene TRBJ2-7, with a tentative D call TRBD2 (5 bases). CDR1 is GTSNPN, CDR2 SVGIG, per germline (reference sequence). V was clipped by 4 bases and J by 5 bases, with 18 bases between them. The CDR3 runs to 14 residues. The CDR3 DNA reads as TGTGCCTGGACCCACCCTTGGGGAGCGAACGAGCAGTACTTC. Amino acid sequence: CAWTHPWGANEQYF.

This clone was detected many times. This rearrangement joins TRBV20-1 to TRBJ1-1; 10 nucleotides agree with TRBD1. This CDR3 region has 10 residues. The germline CDR1 and CDR2 sequences are DFQATT and SNEGSKA (reference sequence). V trimming: 6 bases; J trimming: 12 bases; junction bases outside the gene matches: 4. The CDR3 is CSAWDRGTFF. CDR3 bases: TGCAGTGCATGGGACAGGGGCACTTTCTTT.

This clone was seen a handful of times. This chain links TRBV7-9 with TRBJ2-3; the match to TRBD2 covers 13 bases. CDR1 and CDR2 from the germline V gene are SEHNR and FQNEAQ (reference sequence). This CDR3 comprises 16 residues. Trimming removed 5 bases from V and 2 bases from J; junction bases left unmatched: 4. For the CDR3, the DNA is TGTGCCAGCAGCCTCGGGACTAGCGGGAACACAGATACGCAGTATTTT. Translation: CASSLGTSGNTDTQYF.

This chain uses TRBV29-1 with TRBJ2-7; 9 bases align to TRBD2. V lost 5 bases to trimming and J lost 2 bases; unmatched junction nucleotides: 4. This CDR3 has 13 residues. Germline values: CDR1 SQVTM, CDR2 ANQGSEA. The CDR3 DNA follows: TGCAGCGTTTCCGGGACTAGCCCCTACGAGCAGTACTTC. It yields the protein CSVSGTSPYEQYF.

The chain recombines TRBV2 with TRBJ1-1, with 8 bases aligning to TRBD1. The CDR3 contains 13 residues. V lost 3 bases and J lost 8; bases outside the gene matches: 5. Germline V lookup: CDR1 SNHLY, CDR2 FYNNEI. In DNA form, the CDR3 reads TGTGCCAGCAGTGACAGGGGGCCCTTAGAAGCTTTCTTT. This codes for CASSDRGPLEAFF.

The V and J genes are TRBV11-1 and TRBJ1-4; TRBD1 matches 9 bases. The CDR3 is 11 amino acids. CDR1 is SGHAT, CDR2 FQDESV, per germline (reference sequence). The CDR3, as DNA: TGTCCGGGGACAGGGAATGAAAAACTGTTTTTT. It codes for CPGTGNEKLFF.

The chain carries TRBV4-2 and TRBJ1-3; TRBD1 matches 9 bases. V lost 4 bases, J lost 7 bases, and 5 bases stayed unmatched. CDR1 is LGHNA and CDR2 is YNFKEQ in the germline V gene. The CDR3 totals 14 residues. CDR3 DNA: TGTGCCAGCAGCCGAATCGGGACAGGGAACACCATATATTTT. This codes for CASSRIGTGNTIYF.

The rearrangement uses TRBV7-2 and TRBJ2-2; perhaps TRBD1 as D (5 bases). This CDR3 comprises 16 residues. Germline values: CDR1 SGHTA, CDR2 FQGNSA. V dropped 5 bases and J dropped 1 base, with 14 bases sitting between them. The CDR3: CASSPQGPLNTGELFF. DNA for the CDR3: TGTGCCAGCAGCCCCCAGGGTCCCCTGAACACCGGGGAGCTGTTTTTT.

This chain uses TRBV6-1 with TRBJ2-7, with a tentative D call TRBD1 (6 bases). This CDR3 region has 11 residues. Between the trimmed V and J ends, which lost 7 bases and 6 bases, there was a span of 10 bases. Germline loops: CDR1 MNHNS, CDR2 SASEGT. The CDR3 DNA reads TGTGCCAGCACCATGGGGGCCGAGCAGTACTTC. This codes for CASTMGAEQYF.

This clone showed up just once. The chain employs TRBV5-6 and TRBJ1-1, with D perhaps TRBD1 (5 bases). Germline V gene data show CDR1 as SGHDT and CDR2 as YYEEEE. The CDR3 totals 15 residues. V gave up 4 bases and J gave up 3 bases, with 16 bases separating them. The CDR3 here is CASSPPGWGDTEAFF. The CDR3 DNA follows: TGTGCCAGCAGCCCCCCTGGGTGGGGGGACACTGAAGCTTTCTTT.

CDR3: CASSWTSGRVTGELFF. CDR3 sequence (DNA): TGTGCCAGCAGCTGGACTAGCGGGAGGGTGACCGGGGAGCTGTTTTTT. This sequence joins TRBV7-2 and TRBJ2-2; 15 nucleotides align to TRBD2. Germline CDR1 reads SGHTA; CDR2 reads FQGNSA. The CDR3 spans 16 residues. Unmatched junction bases numbered 2, after V lost 4 bases and J lost 5 bases.

The genes are TRBV7-9 and TRBJ1-2; the D is unclear. Germline CDR1 and CDR2: SEHNR and FQNEAQ (reference sequence). The CDR3 totals 16 residues. V gave up 1 base and J gave up 4 bases, with 16 bases separating them. CDR3 nucleotide sequence: TGTGCCAGCAGCTTAGTCTCGGCCCGGCGGGGCTATGGCTACACCTTC. This gives the protein CASSLVSARRGYGYTF.

V and J are TRBV9 and TRBJ2-7, with a weak D call TRBD1 (8 bases). This CDR3 has 15 residues. Trimming cost V 3 bases and J 2 bases, with 15 bases left between them. Per the germline V gene, CDR1 is SGDLS and CDR2 is YYNGEE. The CDR3 DNA reads TGTGCCAGCAGCGCTGCACAGGGGGGGACCTACGAGCAGTACTTC. Its translation: CASSAAQGGTYEQYF.

In DNA form, the CDR3 reads TGTGCCAGCAGCTTACGCGAGGACCTGGCGTTCTTC. This codes for CASSLREDLAFF. J is TRBJ2-1 and V is TRBV11-1; D is undetermined. V was trimmed by 2 bases and J by 15 bases, leaving 14 bases between them. The CDR3 is made up of 12 amino acids. The germline gives CDR1 SGHAT, CDR2 FQDESV (reference sequence). Full variable domain (outside the CDR3, taken from reference TRBV11-1 and TRBJ2-1): EAEVAQSPRYKITEKSQAVAFWCDPISGHATLYWYRQILGQGPELLVQFQDESVVDDSQLPKDRFSAERLKGVDSTLKIQPAELGDSAMYLCASSLREDLAFFGPGTRLTVL.

Notes on this clone: It is likely a read error: a sequence one base away is far more abundant. The chain employs TRBV5-6 and TRBJ2-7; D call uncertain. There are 11 residues in the CDR3. Germline loops: CDR1 SGHDT, CDR2 YYEEEE. The chain's CDR3 is CASSSDTERYF. As DNA, the CDR3 is TGTGCCAGCAGCTCCGACACCGAGCGGTACTTC.

The chain has TRBV18 and TRBJ2-5; D is unresolved. Germline CDR1 reads KGHSH; CDR2 reads LQKENI. V lost 1 base to trimming and J lost 2 bases, with 14 bases between them. The CDR3 consists of 16 residues. As DNA, the CDR3 is TGTGCCAGCTCACCACGTACTCCAGGCCAACAAGAGACCCAGTACTTC. Translated: CASSPRTPGQQETQYF.

V usage is TRBV19 and J usage is TRBJ1-5; 10 nucleotides match TRBD1. Germline trimming cut 5 bases from V and 5 bases from J; bases unmatched to any gene: 3. This CDR3 region has 14 residues. Germline values: CDR1 LNHDA, CDR2 SQIVND (reference sequence). This CDR3 reads CASSRDRGYQPQHF. The CDR3 DNA is TGTGCCAGTAGTCGGGACAGGGGTTATCAGCCCCAGCATTTT.

J is TRBJ1-3 and V is TRBV4-3; tentative D call: TRBD1 (6 bases). The CDR3 runs 16 residues. V lost 0 bases to trimming and J lost 3 bases, with 12 bases between them. CDR1 LGHNA and CDR2 YSLEER come from the germline V gene. CDR3 DNA: TGCGCCAGCAGCCAAGATCGGGTCAGGGGTGGAAACACCATATATTTT. Residues: CASSQDRVRGGNTIYF.